This T cell receptor (beta chain) came from a study of tissue T cells after allogeneic stem cell transplantation. V was pared by 4 bases and J by 3 bases, with 3 bases of the junction left unmatched. Germline loops: CDR1 FNHDT, CDR2 SITEND (reference sequence). The CDR3 covers 16 residues. Points from the study as a whole: In patients and mice, blood and spleen missed much of tissue repertoire. Motif-based clustering found tissue-specific repertoire signatures shared across patients, though few clones were shared.

Clones were sequenced by immunoSEQ multiplex PCR, and TCRdb holds only the in-frame ones, with some missing. The sample holds around 3,000 clones, approximately 42% seen once. Concerning this clone: The target antigen is unknown. Gene and germline names: mouse. The CDR3 extends 1 residue past the end of the read, so its final part is completed from the germline J gene.

Time point here: mouse harvest day 14 after allogeneic transplant. Tail vein injection delivered 10^7 T-cell-depleted bone marrow cells and 10^6 splenic CD5+ T cells. Mice had MHC-mismatched B6 into BALB/c GVHD, sampled day 7 or 14. The sequence was obtained from a female BALB/c mouse given C57BL/6 T cells with graft-versus-host disease after an allogeneic hematopoietic cell transplant. Sequenced input: gut tissue. The chain employs TRBV19 and TRBJ1-6; 11 nucleotides agree with TRBD1. TRBJ1-6 qualifies as an ORF whose function is uncertain. The CDR3 spells CASSGGQGGYNSPLYF. The sequenced CDR3 bases are TGTGCCAGCAGTGGGGGACAGGGGGGCTATAATTCGCCCCTCTAC.